Here is one T cell receptor beta chain with its context. The data stem from a study of blood T cell repertoires in COVID-19. Across the whole study: Acute and convalescent COVID-19 specimens originated in the United States, Italy and Spain. From T cells, B-cell-depleted T cells, or PBMCs came the material, which was cDNA or gDNA.

Original handling: Reference gene primer amplification gave estimated nucleated cell counts. Repertoires were generated with immunoSEQ multiplex PCR, while TCRdb's copy carries only in-frame clones and drops some. V, J and clone size were drawn from that table, and D and trimming were deduced from the DNA. Here the sample spans about 140,000 clones, over 70% being singletons. Deletions cut 5 bases from V and 4 bases from J, with 11 bases between. Germline V CDR1 and CDR2: MDHEN, SYDVKM. The CDR3 spans 13 residues. The receptor was isolated from a man aged 55 to 69 with active or convalescent COVID-19. The genes are TRBV28 and TRBJ2-5; the D gene is possibly TRBD1 (6 bases). The source material was peripheral blood. Here the CDR3 reads CASSGQLSETQYF. CDR3 nucleotides: TGTGCCAGCAGTGGACAGCTCTCAGAGACCCAGTACTTC.